This TCR beta chain derives from a study of response to subunit inactivated influenza vaccine. TCRdb itself ran the RT-PCR reads through MiXCR, one entry per CDR3 protein. The sample carries 650,000 to 800,000 distinct CDR3 sequences, about 14% recorded once. Per germline, CDR1 PRHDT and CDR2 FYEKMQ (reference sequence). Trimming at V came to 5 bases and at J to 2 bases, leaving 22 bases not matched to a gene. The CDR3 sequence is 20 residues long. This clonotype was counted between two and nine times. This rearrangement joins TRBV13 to TRBJ2-5; 8 bases are shared with TRBD1. The receptor was isolated from a man aged 50 to 59 who received an inactivated influenza vaccine. The sequencing here drew on PBMCs from blood, taken approximately 15 days before vaccination. The CDR3 DNA follows: TGTGCCAGCAGCAGCCGGGACAGGTTCCCCCAACAACCTCTTCAAGAGACCCAGTACTTC. Residues: CASSSRDRFPQQPLQETQYF.